This entry lists 2 T cell receptor beta chains sequenced from one sample in a study of radiotherapy plus CTLA-4 blockade in lung cancer. The repertoire was sequenced with immunoSEQ multiplex PCR; TCRdb's copy has only in-frame clones and lacks some. The table lists roughly 75,000 clones, approximately 80% of them singletons. The source was peripheral blood, collected from a patient treated with radiotherapy plus ipilimumab. Receptors originate from a human donor with non-small cell lung cancer who had stable disease on radiotherapy plus ipilimumab.

V is TRBV19 and J is TRBJ2-6; possibly TRBD1 for D (6 bases). From germline, CDR1 is LNHDA and CDR2 SQIVND (reference sequence). V was pared by 4 bases and J by 2 bases, with 15 bases between. The CDR3 runs to 17 residues. As DNA, the CDR3 is TGTGCCAGTAGTACTCCTCCTACAGGGACTGGGGCCAACGTCCTGACTTTC. This codes for CASSTPPTGTGANVLTF. The full variable domain, its missing parts supplied by reference TRBV19 and TRBJ2-6, is DGGITQSPKYLFRKEGQNVTLSCEQNLNHDAMYWYRQDPGQGLRLIYYSQIVNDFQKGDIAEGYSVSREKKESFPLTVTSAQKNPTAFYLCASSTPPTGTGANVLTFGAGSRLTVL.

The J gene is TRBJ2-3, the V gene TRBV7-9, with D hard to call. Germline CDR1 is SEHNR and CDR2 is FQNEAQ (reference sequence). Trimming took 2 bases from V and 1 from J, leaving 10 bases between them. The CDR3 runs 15 residues. In nucleotides, the CDR3 is TGTGCCAGCAGCTTACCGGACCGACGCACAGATACGCAGTATTTT. It translates to CASSLPDRRTDTQYF.